A few counts support the clone carrying this T cell receptor beta chain. The sample originates from a study of blood T cell repertoires in COVID-19. Across the study: The samples span acute and convalescent COVID-19 from the United States, Italy and Spain.

Clones were read by immunoSEQ multiplex PCR, and TCRdb kept only the in-frame ones, dropping some. The sample yields around 290,000 clones, approximately 90% seen once. Germline V gene sequence: CDR1 SGHAT, CDR2 FQNNGV. Between the trimmed V and J ends, which lost 0 bases and 4 bases, there was a span of 3 bases. CDR3 length: 12 residues. This rearrangement joins TRBV11-2 to TRBJ2-5, with D unclear. The source of this sequence is a woman aged 55-70 years in a cohort exposed to, infected with or recovered from COVID-19 (not recorded which). Sequenced input: PBMCs or T cells enriched from blood (not recorded which). CDR3 protein: CASSLDRETQYF. The CDR3 nucleotides are TGTGCCAGCAGCTTAGATCGAGAGACCCAGTACTTC.